A selection of T cell receptor beta chains follows, all from one sample in a study of T cell changes during pregnancy in multiple sclerosis. The protocol was immunoSEQ multiplex PCR, while the TCRdb copy is restricted to in-frame clones and leaves out a portion. The repertoire includes tens of thousands of clones, 92% of them detected once, and less than 2% sits in the top ten. Sample: peripheral blood, taken in the third trimester of pregnancy. Receptor source: a female donor in good health, enrolled as a control in a pregnancy study. The conserved cysteine and the conserved F or W are not part of the CDR3 here. A D gene is named only where the DNA matches it firmly. Not every row has a clone size; where given, it reads once, few, many or a size class.

TRBD2	17	TRBV11-2	once	TRBJ2-1	ASSFSSPGITSAGREQF
NA	15	TRBV5-6	NA	TRBJ2-6	ASSFTGGPPEANVLT
TRBD2	14	TRBV4-1	once	TRBJ2-3	ASSQSSAGDSDTQY
TRBD2	12	TRBV19	NA	TRBJ2-1	ASSIGRGGNEQF
NA	11	TRBV6-1	once	TRBJ1-1	ASGRGVNTEAF
NA	10	TRBV30	NA	TRBJ2-1	AWSVLYNEQF
NA	15	TRBV10-3	NA	TRBJ2-3	AISESGDWTSTDTQY
TRBD1	10	TRBV28	NA	TRBJ2-7	ASRQGTGEQY
NA	10	TRBV19	NA	TRBJ1-5	ASSIGGQPQH
NA	10	TRBV5-5	few	TRBJ2-7	ASSLALYEQY
NA	12	TRBV5-5	NA	TRBJ2-3	ASSLEGGADTQY
NA	13	TRBV15	NA	TRBJ1-1	ATSRERGSVDEAF
NA	14	TRBV19	NA	TRBJ1-3	ASSVGGINAGNTIY
NA	12	TRBV7-9	NA	TRBJ1-2	ASSLTGRRGGYT
TRBD1	12	TRBV30	NA	TRBJ2-7	AWRVGTGSGEQY
TRBD2	14	TRBV4-2	NA	TRBJ2-5	ASSQASGGLQETQY
TRBD2	11	TRBV7-3	NA	TRBJ2-1	ASSPGLDNEQF
NA	13	TRBV6-5	NA	TRBJ2-5	ASSYGRWGEETQY
NA	12	TRBV28	NA	TRBJ2-7	ASSLGGRGNEQY
TRBD1	14	TRBV18	NA	TRBJ1-1	ASSPLSRQGTPEAF
TRBD2	13	TRBV25-1	NA	TRBJ2-5	ASSPGGGRGETQY
TRBD1	13	TRBV15	NA	TRBJ2-7	ATSSPDRVASEQY
NA	14	TRBV18	NA	TRBJ2-4	ASSPPQTLAKNIQY
TRBD1	12	TRBV6-5	once	TRBJ1-5	ASRQGNSNQPQH
NA	10	TRBV23-1	NA	TRBJ2-5	ASSTGCETQY